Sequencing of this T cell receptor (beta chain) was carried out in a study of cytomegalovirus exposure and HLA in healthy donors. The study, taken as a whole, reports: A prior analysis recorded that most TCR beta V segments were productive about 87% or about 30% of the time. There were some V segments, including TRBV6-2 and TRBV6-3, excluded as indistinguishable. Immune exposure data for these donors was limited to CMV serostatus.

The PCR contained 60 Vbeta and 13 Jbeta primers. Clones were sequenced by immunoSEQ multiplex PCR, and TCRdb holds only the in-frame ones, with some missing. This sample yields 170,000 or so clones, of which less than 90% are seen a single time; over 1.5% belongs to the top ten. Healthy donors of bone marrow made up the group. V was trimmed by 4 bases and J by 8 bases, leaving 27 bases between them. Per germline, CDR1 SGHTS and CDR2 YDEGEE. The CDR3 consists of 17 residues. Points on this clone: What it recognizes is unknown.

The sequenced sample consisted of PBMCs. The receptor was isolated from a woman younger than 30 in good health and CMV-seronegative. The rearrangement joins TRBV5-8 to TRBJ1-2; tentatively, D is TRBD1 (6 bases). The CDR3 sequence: CASSGRDTLYILSGYTF. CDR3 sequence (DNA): TGTGCCAGCAGCGGACGGGACACCCTTTACATCCTTAGCGGCTACACCTTC.